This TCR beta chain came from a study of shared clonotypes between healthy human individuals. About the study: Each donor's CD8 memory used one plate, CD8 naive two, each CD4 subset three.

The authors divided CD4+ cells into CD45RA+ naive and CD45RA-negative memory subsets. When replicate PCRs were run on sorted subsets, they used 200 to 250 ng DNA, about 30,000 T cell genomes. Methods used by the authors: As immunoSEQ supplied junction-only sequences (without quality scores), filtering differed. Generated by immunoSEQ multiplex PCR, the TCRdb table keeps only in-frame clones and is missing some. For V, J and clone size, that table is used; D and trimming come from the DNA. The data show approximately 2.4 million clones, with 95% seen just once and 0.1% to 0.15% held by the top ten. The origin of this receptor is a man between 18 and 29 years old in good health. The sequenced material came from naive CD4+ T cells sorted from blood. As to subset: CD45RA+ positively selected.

The CDR3 region has the DNA TGTGCCAGCAGCGCCGGGACGGATAGCAATCAGCCCCAGCATTTT. It is translated as CASSAGTDSNQPQHF. J is TRBJ1-5 and V is TRBV9, with D perhaps matching TRBD1 (5 bases). Trimming left V 3 bases short and J 0 bases short, with 10 bases between. Looked up from germline, CDR1 is SGDLS and CDR2 is YYNGEE. There are 15 residues in the CDR3.